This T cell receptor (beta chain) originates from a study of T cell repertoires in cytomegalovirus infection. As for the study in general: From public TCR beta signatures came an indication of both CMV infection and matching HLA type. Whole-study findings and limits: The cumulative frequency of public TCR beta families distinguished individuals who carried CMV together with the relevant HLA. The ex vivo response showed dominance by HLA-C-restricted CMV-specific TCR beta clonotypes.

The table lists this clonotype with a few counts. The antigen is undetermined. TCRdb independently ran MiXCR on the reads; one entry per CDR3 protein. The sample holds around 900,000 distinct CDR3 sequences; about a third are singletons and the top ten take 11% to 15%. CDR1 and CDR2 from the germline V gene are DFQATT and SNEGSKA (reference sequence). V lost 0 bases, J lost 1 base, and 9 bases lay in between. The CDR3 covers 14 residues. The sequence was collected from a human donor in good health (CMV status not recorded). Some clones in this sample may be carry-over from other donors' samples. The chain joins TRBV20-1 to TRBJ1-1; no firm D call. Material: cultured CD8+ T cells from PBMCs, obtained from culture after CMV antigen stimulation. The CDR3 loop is CSARDRQTNTEAFF. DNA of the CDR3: TGCAGTGCTAGAGATCGGCAGACGAACACTGAAGCTTTCTTT.